This record concerns one T cell receptor (beta chain) sequence. Its antigen remains unidentified. The entry originates in a study of cytomegalovirus exposure and HLA in healthy donors. Study-level findings and limits: The investigators catalogued 150 to 200 TCR beta chains as cytomegalovirus-associated.

A multiplex PCR was run with 60 Vbeta primers and 13 Jbeta primers. The method was immunoSEQ multiplex PCR; TCRdb's version includes in-frame clones alone and lacks a portion of them. The sample's table shows 140,000 or so clones. Trimming pared 7 bases from V and 5 bases from J, leaving 11 bases between. Germline values: CDR1 SQVTM, CDR2 ANQGSEA. The CDR3 has 11 amino acids. Though probably carrying unrecorded immune exposures, donors were nominally healthy at sampling. This receptor was taken from a male donor in good health and CMV-seronegative. The sequenced material came from PBMCs. The chain couples TRBV29-1 to TRBJ1-2; the D is unclear. The CDR3 DNA sequence: TGCAGCGCCGAGGAGAAGTATGGCTACACCTTC. Its translation is CSAEEKYGYTF.